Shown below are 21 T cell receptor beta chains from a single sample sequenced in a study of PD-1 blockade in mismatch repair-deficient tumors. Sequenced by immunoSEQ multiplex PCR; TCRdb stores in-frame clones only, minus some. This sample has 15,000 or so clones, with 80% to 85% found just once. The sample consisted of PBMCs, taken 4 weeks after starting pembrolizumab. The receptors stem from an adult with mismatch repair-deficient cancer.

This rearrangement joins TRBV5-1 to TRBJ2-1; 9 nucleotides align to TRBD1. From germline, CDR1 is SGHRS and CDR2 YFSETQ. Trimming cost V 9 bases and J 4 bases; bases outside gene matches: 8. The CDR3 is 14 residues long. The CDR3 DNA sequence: TGCGCCACCTACAGGGGGCCGACATACAATGAGCAGTTCTTC. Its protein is CATYRGPTYNEQFF.

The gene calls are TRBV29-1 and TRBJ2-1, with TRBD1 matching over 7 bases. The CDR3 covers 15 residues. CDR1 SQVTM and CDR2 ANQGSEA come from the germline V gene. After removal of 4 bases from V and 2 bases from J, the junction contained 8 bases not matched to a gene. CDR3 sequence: CSVGLQGFPYNEQFF. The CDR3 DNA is TGCAGCGTTGGATTACAGGGGTTCCCCTACAATGAGCAGTTCTTC.

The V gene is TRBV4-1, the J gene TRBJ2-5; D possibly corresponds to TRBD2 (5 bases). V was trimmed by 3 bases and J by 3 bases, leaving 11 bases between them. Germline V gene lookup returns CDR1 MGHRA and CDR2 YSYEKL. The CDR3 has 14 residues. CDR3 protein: CASSQGASEETQYF. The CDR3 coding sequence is TGCGCCAGCAGCCAGGGAGCTAGTGAAGAGACCCAGTACTTC.

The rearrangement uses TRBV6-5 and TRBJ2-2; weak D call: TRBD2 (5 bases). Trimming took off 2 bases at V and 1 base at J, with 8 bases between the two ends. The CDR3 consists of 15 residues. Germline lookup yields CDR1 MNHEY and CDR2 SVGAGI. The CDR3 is CASSYGLLNTGELFF. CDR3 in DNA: TGTGCCAGCAGTTACGGACTTCTGAACACCGGGGAGCTGTTTTTT.

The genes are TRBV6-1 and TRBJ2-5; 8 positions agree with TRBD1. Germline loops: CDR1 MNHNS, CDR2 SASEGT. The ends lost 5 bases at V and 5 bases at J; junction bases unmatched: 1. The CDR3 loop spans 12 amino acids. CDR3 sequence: CASSRQGETQYF. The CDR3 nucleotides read TGTGCCAGCAGTAGACAGGGGGAGACCCAGTACTTC.

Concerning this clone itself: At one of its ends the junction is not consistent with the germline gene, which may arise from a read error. CDR3 residues: CASSEGNSGANVLTF. Here the CDR3 DNA reads TGTGCCAGCAGCGAAGGTAACTCTGGGGCCAACGTCCTGACTTTC. The chain combines TRBV2 with TRBJ2-6; no firm D call. The CDR3 loop spans 15 amino acids. CDR1 and CDR2 (germline): SNHLY, FYNNEI.

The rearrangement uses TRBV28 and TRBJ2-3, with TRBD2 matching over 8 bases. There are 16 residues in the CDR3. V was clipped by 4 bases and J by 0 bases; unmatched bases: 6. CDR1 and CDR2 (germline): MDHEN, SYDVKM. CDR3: CASSSFSGTSTDTQYF. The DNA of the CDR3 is TGTGCCAGCAGTTCCTTTAGCGGGACTAGCACAGATACGCAGTATTTT.

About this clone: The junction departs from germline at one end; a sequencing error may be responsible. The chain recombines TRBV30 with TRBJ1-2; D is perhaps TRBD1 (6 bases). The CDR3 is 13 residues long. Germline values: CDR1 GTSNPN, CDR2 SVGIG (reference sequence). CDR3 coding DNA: TGTGCCCGGAGCCGCGGCAGGGGCTATGGCTACACCTTC. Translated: CARSRGRGYGYTF. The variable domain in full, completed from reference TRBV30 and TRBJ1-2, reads SQTIHQWPATLVQPVGSPLSLECTVEGTSNPNLYWYRQAAGRGLQLLFYSVGIGQISSEVPQNLSASRPQDRQFILSSKKLLLSDSGFYLCARSRGRGYGYTFGSGTRLTVV.

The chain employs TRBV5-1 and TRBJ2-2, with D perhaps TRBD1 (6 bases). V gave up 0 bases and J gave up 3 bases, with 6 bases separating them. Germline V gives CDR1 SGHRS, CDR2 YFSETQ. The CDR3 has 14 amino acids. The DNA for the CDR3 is TGCGCCAGCAGCTTGGGACAGGACACCGGGGAGCTGTTTTTT. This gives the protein CASSLGQDTGELFF. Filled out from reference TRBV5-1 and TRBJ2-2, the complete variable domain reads KAGVTQTPRYLIKTRGQQVTLSCSPISGHRSVSWYQQTPGQGLQFLFEYFSETQRNKGNFPGRFSGRQFSNSRSEMNVSTLELGDSALYLCASSLGQDTGELFFGEGSRLTVL.

CDR3 DNA sequence: TGTGCCAGCAGCCCTCTAGCGGGCTTCTCCTACAATGAGCAGTTCTTC. As protein: CASSPLAGFSYNEQFF. J is TRBJ2-1 and V is TRBV7-8, with 8 bases aligning to TRBD2. Germline CDR1 and CDR2: SGHVS and FQNEAQ. The CDR3 spans 16 residues. The ends lost 5 bases at V and 0 bases at J; junction bases unmatched: 6.

The CDR3 DNA reads TGTGCCAGCAGTTTAGGGGGACTAGCGTTCAATGAGCAGTTCTTC. Protein product: CASSLGGLAFNEQFF. This chain links TRBV27 with TRBJ2-1, with TRBD2 identical over 10 bases. Germline lookup yields CDR1 MNHEY and CDR2 SMNVEV (reference sequence). CDR3 length: 15 residues. V lost 2 bases to trimming and J lost 6 bases; unmatched junction nucleotides: 4.

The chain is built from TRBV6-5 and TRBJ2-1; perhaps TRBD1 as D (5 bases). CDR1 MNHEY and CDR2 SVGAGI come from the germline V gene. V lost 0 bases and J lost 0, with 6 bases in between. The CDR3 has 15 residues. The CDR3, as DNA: TGTGCCAGCAGTTACTCCCAGGGCTCCTACAATGAGCAGTTCTTC. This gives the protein CASSYSQGSYNEQFF.

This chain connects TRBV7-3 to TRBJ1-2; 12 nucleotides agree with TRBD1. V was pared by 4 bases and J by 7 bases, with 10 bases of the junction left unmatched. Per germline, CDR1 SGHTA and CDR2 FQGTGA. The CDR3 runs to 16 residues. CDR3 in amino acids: CASSSMPGTGGSGYTF. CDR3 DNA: TGTGCCAGCAGCTCCATGCCCGGGACAGGGGGCAGTGGCTACACCTTC. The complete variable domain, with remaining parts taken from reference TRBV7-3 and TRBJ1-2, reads GAGVSQTPSNKVTEKGKYVELRCDPISGHTALYWYRQSLGQGPEFLIYFQGTGAADDSGLPNDRFFAVRPEGSVSTLKIQRTERGDSAVYLCASSSMPGTGGSGYTFGSGTRLTVV.

The CDR3 nucleotides are TGTGCCAGCAGTGACCGTTACACTGAAGCTTTCTTT. Encoded protein: CASSDRYTEAFF. The chain is built from TRBV2 and TRBJ1-1; no firm D call. The V gene's germline CDR1 is SNHLY and CDR2 FYNNEI. CDR3 length: 12 residues. V dropped 3 bases and J dropped 3 bases, with 5 bases sitting between them.

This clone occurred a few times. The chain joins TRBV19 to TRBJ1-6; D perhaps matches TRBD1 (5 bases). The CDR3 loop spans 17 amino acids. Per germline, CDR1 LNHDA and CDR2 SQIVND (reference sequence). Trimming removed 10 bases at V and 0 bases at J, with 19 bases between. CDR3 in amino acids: CATSNRIQSSYNSPLHF. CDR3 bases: TGTGCCACGTCCAACAGGATCCAGAGCTCCTATAATTCACCCCTCCACTTT. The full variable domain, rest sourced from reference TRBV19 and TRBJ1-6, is DGGITQSPKYLFRKEGQNVTLSCEQNLNHDAMYWYRQDPGQGLRLIYYSQIVNDFQKGDIAEGYSVSREKKESFPLTVTSAQKNPTAFYLCATSNRIQSSYNSPLHFGNGTRLTVT.

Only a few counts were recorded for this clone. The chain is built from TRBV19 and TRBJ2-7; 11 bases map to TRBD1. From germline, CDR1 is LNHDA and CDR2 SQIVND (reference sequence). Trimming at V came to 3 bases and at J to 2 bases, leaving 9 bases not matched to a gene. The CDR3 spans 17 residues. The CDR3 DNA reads TGTGCCAGTAGTATTTGGACAGGGGGCGAATGGGCCTACGAGCAGTACTTC. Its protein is CASSIWTGGEWAYEQYF.

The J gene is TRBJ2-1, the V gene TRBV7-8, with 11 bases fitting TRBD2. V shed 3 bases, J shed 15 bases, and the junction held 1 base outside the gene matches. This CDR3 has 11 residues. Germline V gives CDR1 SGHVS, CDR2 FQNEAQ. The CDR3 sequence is CASSLTSGMFF. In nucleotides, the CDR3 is TGTGCCAGCAGCTTGACTAGCGGGATGTTCTTC.

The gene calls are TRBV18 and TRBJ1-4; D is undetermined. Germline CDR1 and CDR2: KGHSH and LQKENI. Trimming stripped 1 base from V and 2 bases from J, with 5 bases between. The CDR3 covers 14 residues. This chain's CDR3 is CASSPRRTNEKLFF. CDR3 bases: TGTGCCAGCTCACCACGCAGGACTAATGAAAAACTGTTTTTT.

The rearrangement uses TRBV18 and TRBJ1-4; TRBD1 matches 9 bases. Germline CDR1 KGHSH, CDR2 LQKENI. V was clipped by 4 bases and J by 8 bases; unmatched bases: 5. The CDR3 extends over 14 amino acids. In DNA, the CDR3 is TGTGCCAGCTCACGGACAGGGGTGGAGGAAAAACTGTTTTTT. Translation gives CASSRTGVEEKLFF.

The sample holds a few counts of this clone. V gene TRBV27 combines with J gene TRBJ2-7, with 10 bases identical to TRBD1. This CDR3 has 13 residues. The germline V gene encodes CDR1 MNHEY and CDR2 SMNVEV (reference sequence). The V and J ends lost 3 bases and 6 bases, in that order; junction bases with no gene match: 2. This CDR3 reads CASSFRTGGEQYF. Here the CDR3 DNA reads TGTGCCAGCAGTTTCAGGACAGGGGGCGAGCAGTACTTC.

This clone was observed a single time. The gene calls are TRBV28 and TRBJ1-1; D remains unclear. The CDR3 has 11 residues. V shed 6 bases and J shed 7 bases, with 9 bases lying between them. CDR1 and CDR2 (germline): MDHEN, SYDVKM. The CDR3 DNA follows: TGTGCCAGCAGCCAATCCTATGAAGCTTTCTTT. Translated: CASSQSYEAFF.